The entry that follows covers one TCR beta chain sequence. Its target is not known. These data belong to a study of Ad26.COV2.S vaccination and SARS-CoV-2 variants. Overall study findings and caveats: Recipients given vaccine exceeded placebo recipients in spike-specific TCR breadth. Breadth measured for non-spike TCRs was similar across vaccine and placebo recipients.

Only in-frame clones appear in the TCRdb table, and some are missing; sequencing was by immunoSEQ multiplex PCR. The table records about 98,000 clones, around 81% of them present only once. The TCR comes from a human donor who had recovered from COVID-19. Sequences were derived from peripheral blood, sampled after recovery from COVID-19.

The CDR3: CASSESYRGGFF. Here the CDR3 DNA reads TGTGCCAGCAGTGAATCTTATAGGGGGGGGTTCTTC. The gene calls are TRBV2 and TRBJ2-1; the D gene is possibly TRBD2 (7 bases). This CDR3 has 12 amino acids. V lost 2 bases and J lost 15, with 14 bases in between. Looked up from germline, CDR1 is SNHLY and CDR2 is FYNNEI.